A selection of T cell receptor beta chains follows, all from one sample in a study of cytomegalovirus exposure and HLA in healthy donors. Data came from immunoSEQ multiplex PCR; TCRdb stores just in-frame clones and leaves some out. This table has some 200,000 clones, roughly 60% appearing once. The sample consisted of PBMCs. The origin of the receptors is a man aged 35-49 years in good health and CMV-seronegative. The CDR3 runs from the conserved cysteine through the conserved F or W. D genes are given only for firm matches. Some rows mark clone size as missing; the rest say once, few, many or name a class of expanded clone.

TRBJ2-7 NA NA TRBV14 TGTGCCAGCAGCCAAGAACTGGCCTACGAGCAGTACTTC CASSQELAYEQYF
TRBJ2-6 NA NA TRBV7-9 TGTGCCAGCAGCCCACCCGGGGCTGGGGCCAACGTCCTGACTTTC CASSPPGAGANVLTF
TRBJ2-1 once TRBD2 TRBV29-1 TGCAGCGTGGAACCCGGGACTAGCGGGAGGGCCGGTGGCAATGAGCAGTTCTTC CSVEPGTSGRAGGNEQFF
TRBJ2-2 NA NA TRBV18 TGTGCCAGCTCACCACCGGGGACACCGAACACCGGGGAGCTGTTTTTT CASSPPGTPNTGELFF
TRBJ2-3 NA TRBD2 TRBV5-4 TGTGCCAGCAGCGGGGGGGGTACAGATACGCAGTATTTT CASSGGGTDTQYF
TRBJ1-4 NA NA TRBV7-2 TGTGCCAGCAGCTTAGTATCCCTCGGGGCTAATGAAAAACTGTTTTTT CASSLVSLGANEKLFF
TRBJ1-5 NA NA TRBV21-1 TGTGCCAGCAGCAAAAGGACAGTTCTTTATAGCAATCAGCCCCAGCATTTT CASSKRTVLYSNQPQHF
TRBJ2-1 NA TRBD2 TRBV7-7 TGTGCCAGCAGCCCCTCCGGGACTACCAATTACAATGAGCAGTTCTTC CASSPSGTTNYNEQFF
TRBJ2-5 NA NA TRBV7-9 TGTGCCAGCAGCTTACCACCTAAGGAGACCCAGTACTTC CASSLPPKETQYF
TRBJ2-2 NA TRBD1 TRBV27 TGTGCCAGCAGCGGAACCGGGACAGAGAACACCGGGGAGCTGTTTTTT CASSGTGTENTGELFF
TRBJ1-1 NA TRBD1 TRBV7-9 TGTGCCAGCAGCTCGACAGGGGGAAACACTGAAGCTTTCTTT CASSSTGGNTEAFF
TRBJ1-2 NA NA TRBV5-1 TGCGCCAGCAACGGGGGGGAAGGGTATGGCTACACCTTC CASNGGEGYGYTF
TRBJ2-3 NA NA TRBV7-9 TGTGCCAGCAGCTTGGGCAGGGGCCCAGATACGCAGTATTTT CASSLGRGPDTQYF
TRBJ1-5 NA TRBD1 TRBV30 TGTGCCTGGAGTGTACCGACAGGGGATCTCCTCTATAGCAATCAGCCCCAGCATTTT CAWSVPTGDLLYSNQPQHF
TRBJ2-1 NA NA TRBV19 TGTGCCAGTAGTATTGGGGACACCGACGATGAGCAGTTCTTC CASSIGDTDDEQFF
TRBJ2-5 NA NA TRBV7-2 TGTGCCAGCAGCTCGTACCACGACGGGGAGACCCAGTACTTC CASSSYHDGETQYF
TRBJ2-7 NA TRBD1 TRBV7-8 TGTGCCAGCAGTCACAGGGGGAGGACTCTGAGTTACGAGCAGTACTTC CASSHRGRTLSYEQYF
TRBJ2-7 NA TRBD1 TRBV30 TGTGCCTGTAATACACGGGACGGGACAGGGAACGAGCAGTACTTC CACNTRDGTGNEQYF
TRBJ2-3 few TRBD2 TRBV30 TGTGCCTGGACGCGGGCTAGCGGGGAGTGGGATACGCAGTATTTT CAWTRASGEWDTQYF
TRBJ2-7 NA TRBD1 TRBV29-1 TGCAGCGTTGAAGATTCCAGCAGGGGGAACGCTCCAAGCTCCTACGAGCAGTACTTC CSVEDSSRGNAPSSYEQYF
TRBJ2-7 many NA TRBV5-1 TGCGCCAGCAGCTTGTCGGCAGGCCCCCGCCCCGAGCAGTACTTC CASSLSAGPRPEQYF
TRBJ1-1 NA TRBD1 TRBV19 TGTGCCAGCCGAGGGACAGGGGGCTATACTGAAGCTTTCTTT CASRGTGGYTEAFF
TRBJ1-2 NA TRBD1 TRBV10-3 TGTGCCATCAGTGAGAAGGGGGCGGGGAACTATGGCTACACCTTC CAISEKGAGNYGYTF
TRBJ2-1 NA TRBD2 TRBV6-4 TGTGCCAGCCCCCTACCGGCTAGCGGGGGGGCCTACAATGAGCAGTTCTTC CASPLPASGGAYNEQFF
TRBJ2-7 few NA TRBV2 TGTGCCAGCAGTTTGAGGAGCTCCTACGAGCAGTACTTC CASSLRSSYEQYF
TRBJ2-3 NA TRBD2 TRBV6-6 TGTGCCAGCAGTTACTCCGGGACTAGCGGGGGTGATACGCAGTATTTT CASSYSGTSGGDTQYF
TRBJ1-6 NA NA TRBV4-1 TGCGCCAGCAGCCAAAGGGAGGGGTCACCCCTCCACTTT CASSQREGSPLHF
TRBJ2-7 NA TRBD2 TRBV7-9 TGTGCCAGCAGTTCGCGGGAGGGTCCCTACGAGCAGTACTTC CASSSREGPYEQYF